This T cell receptor beta chain is from a study of shared clonotypes between healthy human individuals. For sorted subsets, about 0.2 ug DNA per replicate equaled around 30,000 T cell genomes. Repertoires were generated with immunoSEQ multiplex PCR, while TCRdb's copy carries only in-frame clones and drops some. The sample lists about a million clones; roughly 77% were seen once. This CDR3 contains 16 residues. After removal of 0 bases from V and 7 bases from J, the junction contained 10 bases not matched to a gene. Germline CDR1 SGHRS, CDR2 YFSETQ. The chain links TRBV5-1 to TRBJ2-7; 10 nucleotides match TRBD2. Sequenced input: memory CD4+ T cells from PBMCs. Subset defined: CD45RA-negative fraction. This clonotype originated in a man in his late teens or twenties in good health. Some clones in this sample may be carry-over from other donors' samples. The CDR3 reads CASSLDGASGSKEQYF. CDR3 coding DNA: TGCGCCAGCAGCTTGGATGGGGCTAGCGGGAGCAAGGAGCAGTACTTC.